This is a list of T cell receptor beta chains from one sample in a study of shared clonotypes between healthy human individuals. Clones were read by immunoSEQ multiplex PCR, and TCRdb kept only the in-frame ones, dropping some. The table has over 2 million clones, roughly 94% seen once. The sequenced material came from naive CD4+ T cells sorted from blood. Receptors were obtained from a man aged 18-30 years in good health. The CDR3 runs from the conserved cysteine through the conserved F or W. The order of the fields is D gene, V gene, J gene, clone size, CDR3 DNA, CDR3 protein. The D gene is left open where the match is weak. Not every row has a clone size; where given, it reads once, few, many or a size class.

D gene: .; V gene: TRBV18; J gene: TRBJ1-1; clone size: .; CDR3 DNA: TGTGCCAGCTCACCACCGGGATCCAGGGCCACTGAAGCTTTCTTT; CDR3 protein: CASSPPGSRATEAFF
D gene: TRBD1; V gene: TRBV29-1; J gene: TRBJ2-7; clone size: .; CDR3 DNA: TGCAGCGTTTTTGACAGGGAACACGAGCAGTACTTC; CDR3 protein: CSVFDREHEQYF
D gene: TRBD1; V gene: TRBV11-2; J gene: TRBJ1-5; clone size: once; CDR3 DNA: TGTGCCAGCAGCTTAGGGACAGGGCGAGGGGGCAATCAGCCCCAGCATTTT; CDR3 protein: CASSLGTGRGGNQPQHF
D gene: TRBD1; V gene: TRBV9; J gene: TRBJ2-7; clone size: .; CDR3 DNA: TGTGCCAGCAGCGCCCGGGACAGGGGTACCGAGCAGTACTTC; CDR3 protein: CASSARDRGTEQYF
D gene: TRBD1; V gene: TRBV2; J gene: TRBJ1-4; clone size: .; CDR3 DNA: TGTGCCAGCAGTGGGGGGACAGGGGGCAATAATGAAAAACTGTTTTTT; CDR3 protein: CASSGGTGGNNEKLFF
D gene: .; V gene: TRBV18; J gene: TRBJ1-3; clone size: once; CDR3 DNA: TGTGCCAGCTCAGACACGGGCTCTGGAAACACCATATATTTT; CDR3 protein: CASSDTGSGNTIYF
D gene: .; V gene: TRBV28; J gene: TRBJ1-1; clone size: .; CDR3 DNA: TGTGCCAGCAGTTTTAGGAGGCCGAGGGCCGGGGACACTGAAGCTTTCTTT; CDR3 protein: CASSFRRPRAGDTEAFF
D gene: .; V gene: TRBV7-9; J gene: TRBJ2-2; clone size: .; CDR3 DNA: TGTGCCAGCACCCTCACAGGAGGGACCAACACCGGGGAGCTGTTTTTT; CDR3 protein: CASTLTGGTNTGELFF
D gene: .; V gene: TRBV9; J gene: TRBJ2-7; clone size: .; CDR3 DNA: TGTGCCAGCAGCGGCCAACATGGCTCCGAGCAGTACTTC; CDR3 protein: CASSGQHGSEQYF
D gene: .; V gene: TRBV7-9; J gene: TRBJ2-7; clone size: once; CDR3 DNA: TGTGCCAGCAGCCAATCTCCACGCGAGCAGTACTTC; CDR3 protein: CASSQSPREQYF
D gene: .; V gene: TRBV12-5; J gene: TRBJ2-4; clone size: .; CDR3 DNA: TGTGCTAGTGGCCATAACATTGGGACGCTGGGGTCTCACATTCAGTACTTC; CDR3 protein: CASGHNIGTLGSHIQYF
D gene: TRBD1; V gene: TRBV6-1; J gene: TRBJ2-7; clone size: .; CDR3 DNA: TGTGCCAGCAGTGAAGCAGGGCAGGGGGCAGGCGAGCAGTACTTC; CDR3 protein: CASSEAGQGAGEQYF
D gene: .; V gene: TRBV6-5; J gene: TRBJ2-3; clone size: .; CDR3 DNA: TGTGCCAGCACTAGGACAGTAGGCACAGATACGCAGTATTTT; CDR3 protein: CASTRTVGTDTQYF
D gene: .; V gene: TRBV4-3; J gene: TRBJ1-3; clone size: .; CDR3 DNA: TGCGCCAGCAGCCAAGAAGGAGGGGCTAGCTCTGGAAACACCATATATTTT; CDR3 protein: CASSQEGGASSGNTIYF
D gene: TRBD2; V gene: TRBV5-1; J gene: TRBJ2-7; clone size: once; CDR3 DNA: TGCGCCAGCAACCTAGCGGGGGGCTACGAGCAGTACTTC; CDR3 protein: CASNLAGGYEQYF
D gene: .; V gene: TRBV9; J gene: TRBJ2-4; clone size: .; CDR3 DNA: TGTGCCAGCAGCGTAGTTCCAGCAGGGGCAAAAAACATTCAGTACTTC; CDR3 protein: CASSVVPAGAKNIQYF
D gene: .; V gene: TRBV9; J gene: TRBJ2-3; clone size: once; CDR3 DNA: TGTGCCAGCAGCCCAGACACCCCAGATACGCAGTATTTT; CDR3 protein: CASSPDTPDTQYF
D gene: .; V gene: TRBV4-1; J gene: TRBJ2-1; clone size: .; CDR3 DNA: TGCGCCAGCAGCCACACAGGAGTTCCCACCTCCTACAATGAGCAGTTCTTC; CDR3 protein: CASSHTGVPTSYNEQFF
D gene: TRBD1; V gene: TRBV29-1; J gene: TRBJ2-3; clone size: .; CDR3 DNA: TGCAGCGCCCCGACAGGGGGCGTAGATACGCAGTATTTT; CDR3 protein: CSAPTGGVDTQYF
D gene: TRBD2; V gene: TRBV7-7; J gene: TRBJ2-1; clone size: .; CDR3 DNA: TGTGCTAGCAGCCTCCAAGCGGGAGGGTACAATGAGCAGTTCTTC; CDR3 protein: CASSLQAGGYNEQFF
D gene: .; V gene: TRBV19; J gene: TRBJ1-5; clone size: many; CDR3 DNA: TGTGCCAGTAAGGATGTAAGGGATTCGCCCCAGCATTTT; CDR3 protein: CASKDVRDSPQHF
D gene: .; V gene: TRBV7-9; J gene: TRBJ1-3; clone size: .; CDR3 DNA: TGTGCCAGCAGCCGCGCGGGAGGAAACACCATATATTTT; CDR3 protein: CASSRAGGNTIYF
D gene: .; V gene: TRBV18; J gene: TRBJ2-2; clone size: .; CDR3 DNA: TGTGCCAGCCAGCCGACGGGGGACACCGGGGAGCTGTTTTTT; CDR3 protein: CASQPTGDTGELFF